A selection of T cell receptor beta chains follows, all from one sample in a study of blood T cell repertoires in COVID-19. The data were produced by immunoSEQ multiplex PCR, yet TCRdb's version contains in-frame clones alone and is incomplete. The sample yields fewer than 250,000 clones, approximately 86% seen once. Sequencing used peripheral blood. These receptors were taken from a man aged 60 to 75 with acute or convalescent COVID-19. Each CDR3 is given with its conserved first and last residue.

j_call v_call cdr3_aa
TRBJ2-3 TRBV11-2 CASSRGDGGFGDTQYF
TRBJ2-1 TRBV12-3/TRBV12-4 CASSLALRVRVVF
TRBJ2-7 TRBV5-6 CASSSVGGSSSYEQYF
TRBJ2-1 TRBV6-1 CASSEGWEGHEQFF
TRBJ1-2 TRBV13 CASSLRREGSYGYTF
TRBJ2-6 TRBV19 CASSIYPGANVLTF
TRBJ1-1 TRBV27 CASRVGQVNTEAFF
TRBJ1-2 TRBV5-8 CASSGRDRGWSGYTF
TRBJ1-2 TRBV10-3 CAISESKRDRGKTWTLANYGYTF
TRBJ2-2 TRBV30 CAWSGLAGTGELFF
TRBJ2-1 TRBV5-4 CASSLAGQGVEQFF
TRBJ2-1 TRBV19 CASKLSGTGIYNEQFF
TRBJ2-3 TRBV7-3 CASSLTPSGGGADTQYF
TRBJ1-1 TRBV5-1 CASSLQGWGTNTEAFF
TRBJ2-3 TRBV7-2 CASSLVGAGDLNTQYF
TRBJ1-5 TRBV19 CASSIRGSGNQPQHF
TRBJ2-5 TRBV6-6 CASRDLTSGETQYF
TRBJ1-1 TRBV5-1 CASSLAGQVTEAFF
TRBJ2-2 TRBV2 CASSGAVTGELFF
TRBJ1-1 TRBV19 CASSYLTGGPNTEAFF
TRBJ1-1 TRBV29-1 CSVGGMNTEAFF
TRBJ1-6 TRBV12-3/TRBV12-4 CASTLTGAPLHF
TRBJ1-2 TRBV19 CASSITPGTPNYGYTF
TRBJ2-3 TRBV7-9 CASSLQSLAHTDTQYF
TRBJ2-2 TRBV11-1 CASSPTAGSTGELFF
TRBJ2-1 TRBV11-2 CASSSARDSQFF
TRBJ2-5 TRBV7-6 CASSIGQGGRETQYF
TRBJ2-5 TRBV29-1 CSVTGQGIVETQYF
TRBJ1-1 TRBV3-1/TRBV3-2 CASRGGGASTEAFF
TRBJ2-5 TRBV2 CASKGQGQETQYF
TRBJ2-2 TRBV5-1 CASSQASGGNTGELFF
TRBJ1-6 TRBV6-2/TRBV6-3 CASSYSPAQGNSPLHF
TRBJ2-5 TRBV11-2 CASSLIRGKETQYF
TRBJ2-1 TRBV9 CASSVSKTSGGERQFF
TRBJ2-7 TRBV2 CASSTTTALF
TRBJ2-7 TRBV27 CASSPRQGAGEQYF
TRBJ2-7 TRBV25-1 CASSEPGIYEQYF
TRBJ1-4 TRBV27 CASSSTGWGATNEKLFF
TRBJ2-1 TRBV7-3 CASSVSGGRSYNEQFF
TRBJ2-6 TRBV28 CASSYLDGQGLSGANVLTF
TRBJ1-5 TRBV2 CASREGGVSNQPQHF
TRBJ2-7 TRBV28 CASSPRRWAYEQYF
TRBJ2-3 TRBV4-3 CASSQDSASGGPDTQYF
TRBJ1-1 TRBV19 CASSMRTGARRTEAFF
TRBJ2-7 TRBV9 CASSGQPVFTYEQYF
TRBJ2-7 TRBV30 CAWVGQGVYEQYF